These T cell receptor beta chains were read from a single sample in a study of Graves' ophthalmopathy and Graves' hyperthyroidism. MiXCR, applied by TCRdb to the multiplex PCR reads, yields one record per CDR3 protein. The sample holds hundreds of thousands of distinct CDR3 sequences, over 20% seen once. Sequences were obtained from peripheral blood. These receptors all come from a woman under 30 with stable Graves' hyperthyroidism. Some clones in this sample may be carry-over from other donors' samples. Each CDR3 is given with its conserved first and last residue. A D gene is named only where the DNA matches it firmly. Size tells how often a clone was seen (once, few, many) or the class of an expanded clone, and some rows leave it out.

CDR3nt: TGCGCCAGCAGCTTATTTCGGAACGGTCCCTACGAGCAGTACTTC
CDR3aa: CASSLFRNGPYEQYF
abundance: many
v_gene: TRBV5-1
j_gene: TRBJ2-7
d_gene: NA

CDR3nt: TGCGCCAGCAGCTTGTCCACAGGGGACCGGGAGACCCAGTACTTC
CDR3aa: CASSLSTGDRETQYF
abundance: NA
v_gene: TRBV5-1
j_gene: TRBJ2-5
d_gene: TRBD1

CDR3nt: TGCAGCGTGGGGGGACAGGAAAATTCCTACGAGCAGTACTTC
CDR3aa: CSVGGQENSYEQYF
abundance: many
v_gene: TRBV29-1
j_gene: TRBJ2-7
d_gene: TRBD1

CDR3nt: TGTGCCAGTAGTATTTCCGTGGGGACTGAAGCTTTCTTT
CDR3aa: CASSISVGTEAFF
abundance: NA
v_gene: TRBV19
j_gene: TRBJ1-1
d_gene: NA

CDR3nt: TGTGCCATCAGTCAGCGGGACGTAGAGACCCAGTACTTC
CDR3aa: CAISQRDVETQYF
abundance: few
v_gene: TRBV10-3
j_gene: TRBJ2-5
d_gene: TRBD2

CDR3nt: TGTGCCAGTAGTGAAGCCGACTTCCTCAACGGTTATGGCTACACCTTC
CDR3aa: CASSEADFLNGYGYTF
abundance: many
v_gene: TRBV19
j_gene: TRBJ1-2
d_gene: NA

CDR3nt: TGTGCCAGAAAAGGGACTAGCGGATCCTACGAGCAGTACTTC
CDR3aa: CARKGTSGSYEQYF
abundance: many
v_gene: TRBV2
j_gene: TRBJ2-7
d_gene: TRBD2

CDR3nt: TGTGCCAGCAGTTTAGAGAGGAAGGAGCCCTGGGAGCTGTTTTTT
CDR3aa: CASSLERKEPWELFF
abundance: many
v_gene: TRBV12-3/TRBV12-4
j_gene: TRBJ2-2
d_gene: NA

CDR3nt: TGTGCCAGCAGTTTCCAGGGAGGGAATTCACCCCTCCACTTT
CDR3aa: CASSFQGGNSPLHF
abundance: many
v_gene: TRBV12-3/TRBV12-4
j_gene: TRBJ1-6
d_gene: NA

CDR3nt: TGTGCCAGCAGTTTACAGCAAGGGAGGGGCTACACCTTC
CDR3aa: CASSLQQGRGYTF
abundance: many
v_gene: TRBV12-3/TRBV12-4
j_gene: TRBJ1-2
d_gene: NA

CDR3nt: TGTGCCAGACAGGACGGCTATGGCTACACCTTC
CDR3aa: CARQDGYGYTF
abundance: NA
v_gene: TRBV6-7
j_gene: TRBJ1-2
d_gene: NA

CDR3nt: TGCAGTGCTAGGGCACAGGGGAATCAGCCCCAGCATTTT
CDR3aa: CSARAQGNQPQHF
abundance: many
v_gene: TRBV20-1
j_gene: TRBJ1-5
d_gene: TRBD1

CDR3nt: TGTGCCAGCAGCACAGCGGGGGAAACGAACACCGGGGAGCTGTTTTTT
CDR3aa: CASSTAGETNTGELFF
abundance: NA
v_gene: TRBV11-1
j_gene: TRBJ2-2
d_gene: TRBD2

CDR3nt: TGTGCCAGCAAGGCCCTGGACCATGGCTACACCTTC
CDR3aa: CASKALDHGYTF
abundance: many
v_gene: TRBV2
j_gene: TRBJ1-2
d_gene: NA

CDR3nt: TGTGCCAGCAGCTTAGAGGGTAACTCCTACGAGCAGTACTTC
CDR3aa: CASSLEGNSYEQYF
abundance: many
v_gene: TRBV5-1
j_gene: TRBJ2-7
d_gene: NA

CDR3nt: TGCAGCGGTGGACAGGCGAACACCGGGGAGCTGTTTTTT
CDR3aa: CSGGQANTGELFF
abundance: many
v_gene: TRBV29-1
j_gene: TRBJ2-2
d_gene: TRBD1

CDR3nt: TGTGCCAGCAGCGCTTATCCCTTAGGAGACGTCAATCAGCCCCAGCATTTT
CDR3aa: CASSAYPLGDVNQPQHF
abundance: few
v_gene: TRBV11-2
j_gene: TRBJ1-5
d_gene: NA